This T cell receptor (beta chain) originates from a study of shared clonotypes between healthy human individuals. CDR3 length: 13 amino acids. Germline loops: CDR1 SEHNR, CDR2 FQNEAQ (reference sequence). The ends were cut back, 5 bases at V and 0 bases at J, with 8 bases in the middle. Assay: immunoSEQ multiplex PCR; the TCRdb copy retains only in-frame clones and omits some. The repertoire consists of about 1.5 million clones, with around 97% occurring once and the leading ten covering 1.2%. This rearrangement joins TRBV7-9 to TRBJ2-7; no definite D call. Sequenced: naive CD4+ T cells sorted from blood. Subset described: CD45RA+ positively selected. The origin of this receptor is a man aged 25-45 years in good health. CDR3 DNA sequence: TGTGCCAGCAGCGCCGGGTCCTCCTACGAGCAGTACTTC. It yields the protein CASSAGSSYEQYF.